This TCR beta chain was recorded in a study of neoadjuvant anti-PD-1 for oral cavity cancer. Profiled with immunoSEQ multiplex PCR; TCRdb holds only in-frame clones, not every one. The sample has approximately 10,000 clones, roughly three fifths seen once. Time point reported: after neoadjuvant nivolumab, at surgical resection. Trimming removed 6 bases from V and 5 bases from J, with 19 bases in between. The CDR3 runs to 15 residues. Germline V gene data show CDR1 as MNHEY and CDR2 as SVGAGI. The TCR was taken from a person aged 35-79 years with oral cavity squamous cell carcinoma. The sequenced sample was PBMCs, obtained after nivolumab (anti-PD-1) treatment. V and J are TRBV6-5 and TRBJ2-5; D may be TRBD1 or TRBD2 (5 bases each). CDR3 bases: TGTGCCAGCAGGGACGGACTGGGGGTCAGGGAGACCCAGTACTTC. Protein product: CASRDGLGVRETQYF.